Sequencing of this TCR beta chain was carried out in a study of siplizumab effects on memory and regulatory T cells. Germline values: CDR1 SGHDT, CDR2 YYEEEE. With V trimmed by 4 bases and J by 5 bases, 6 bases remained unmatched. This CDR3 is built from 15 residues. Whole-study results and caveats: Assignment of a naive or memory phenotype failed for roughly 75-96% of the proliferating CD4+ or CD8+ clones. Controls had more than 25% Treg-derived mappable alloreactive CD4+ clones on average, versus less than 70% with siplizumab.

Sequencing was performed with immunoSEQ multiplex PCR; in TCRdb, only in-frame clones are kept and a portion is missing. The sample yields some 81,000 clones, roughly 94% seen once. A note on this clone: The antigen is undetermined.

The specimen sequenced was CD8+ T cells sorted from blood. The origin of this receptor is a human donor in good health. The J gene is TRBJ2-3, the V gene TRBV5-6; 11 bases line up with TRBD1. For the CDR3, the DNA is TGTGCCAGCAGCGAACCGGGACAGGGGGAAGATACGCAGTATTTT. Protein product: CASSEPGQGEDTQYF. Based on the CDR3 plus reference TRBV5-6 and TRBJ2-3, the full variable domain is DAGVTQSPTHLIKTRGQQVTLRCSPKSGHDTVSWYQQALGQGPQFIFQYYEEEERQRGNFPDRFSGHQFPNYSSELNVNALLLGDSALYLCASSEPGQGEDTQYFGPGTRLTVL.